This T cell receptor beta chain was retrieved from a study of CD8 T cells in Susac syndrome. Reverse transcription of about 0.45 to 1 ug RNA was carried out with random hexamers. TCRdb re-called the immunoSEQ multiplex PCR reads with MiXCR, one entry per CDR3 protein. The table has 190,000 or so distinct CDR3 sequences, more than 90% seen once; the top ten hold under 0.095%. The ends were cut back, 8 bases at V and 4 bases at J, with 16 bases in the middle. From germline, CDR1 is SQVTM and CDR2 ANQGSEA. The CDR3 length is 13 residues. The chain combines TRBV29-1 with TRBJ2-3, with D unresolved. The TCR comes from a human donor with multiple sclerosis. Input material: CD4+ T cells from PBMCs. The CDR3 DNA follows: TGCAGCTCTCAAAGGGTTTTTGCAGATACGCAGTATTTT. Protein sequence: CSSQRVFADTQYF.